This TCR beta chain stems from a study of T-cell memory formation after mild COVID-19. TCRdb re-analysed the 5' RACE reads in MiXCR, keeping a single row per CDR3 protein. The data contain 120,000 or so distinct CDR3 sequences, 16% of them seen just once; the ten biggest clones take up approximately 13%. This clonotype has more than one count but fewer than ten. V dropped 4 bases and J dropped 6; count of bases not matched to a gene: 2. CDR3 size: 13 residues. Germline V CDR1 and CDR2: SGHRS, YFSETQ. Specimen: PBMCs or a T cell subset sorted from them (not recorded which). The rearrangement links TRBV5-1 to TRBJ1-2; 11 bases line up with TRBD1. This clonotype was sampled from an adult woman who had mild COVID-19 (a few samples of this study predate the infection). Cell type and time point are not known. CDR3 coding DNA: TGCGCCAGCAGCACGGGACAGGGGGATGGCTACACCTTC. Protein: CASSTGQGDGYTF.